This T cell receptor beta chain was identified during a study of blood T cells in healthy people across ages. General study points: Roughly linear age-related decline in beta diversity appeared, significant by age approximately 43. Naive and antigen-experienced cells could not be conclusively compared, given unsorted PBMCs.

Germline values: CDR1 SEHNR, CDR2 FQNEAQ (reference sequence). The CDR3 extends over 16 amino acids. Trimming took 4 bases from V and 3 from J, leaving 16 bases between them. The use of a sample-barcoded 5' primer and a J-beta primer mix characterized a second PCR of about 6 to 11 cycles. A template-switch adaptor with 12 random nucleotides tagged each cDNA molecule. One entry per CDR3 protein results from TCRdb running MiXCR on the 5' RACE reads. Found here are about 810,000 distinct CDR3 sequences, under 40% of them singletons; the top ten hold about an eighth. In the case of this clonotype: The antigen is not known.

The chain couples TRBV7-9 to TRBJ2-1, with unresolved D. The sequence was obtained from a man in his late teens or twenties in good health. The sample was blood. The CDR3 DNA reads TGTGCCAGCAGCTCACCACCCCTTGGCGGCTACAATGAGCAGTTCTTC. This codes for CASSSPPLGGYNEQFF.